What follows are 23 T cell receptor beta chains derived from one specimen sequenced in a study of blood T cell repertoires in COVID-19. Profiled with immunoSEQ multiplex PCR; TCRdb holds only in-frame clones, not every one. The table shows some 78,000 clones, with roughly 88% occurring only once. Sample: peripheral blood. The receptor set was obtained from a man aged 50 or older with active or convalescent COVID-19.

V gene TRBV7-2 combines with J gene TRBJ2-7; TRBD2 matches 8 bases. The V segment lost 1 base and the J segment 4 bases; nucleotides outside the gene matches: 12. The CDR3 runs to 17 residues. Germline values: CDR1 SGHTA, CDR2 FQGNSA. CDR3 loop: CASSLVVVGLAGYEQYF. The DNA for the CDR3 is TGTGCCAGCAGCTTAGTGGTTGTTGGGCTAGCGGGTTACGAGCAGTACTTC.

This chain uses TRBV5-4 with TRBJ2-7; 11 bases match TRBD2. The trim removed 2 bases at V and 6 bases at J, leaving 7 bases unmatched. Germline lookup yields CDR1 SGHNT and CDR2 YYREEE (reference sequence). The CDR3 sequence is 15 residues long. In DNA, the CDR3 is TGTGCCAGCAGCTTTTTAACTAGCGGGGGCATCGAGCAGTACTTC. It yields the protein CASSFLTSGGIEQYF.

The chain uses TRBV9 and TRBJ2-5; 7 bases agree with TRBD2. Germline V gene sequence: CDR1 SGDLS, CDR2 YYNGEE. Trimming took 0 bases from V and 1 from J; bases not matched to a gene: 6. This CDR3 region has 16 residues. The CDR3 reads CASSVATASGQETQYF. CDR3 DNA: TGTGCCAGCAGCGTAGCTACTGCTAGCGGCCAAGAGACCCAGTACTTC. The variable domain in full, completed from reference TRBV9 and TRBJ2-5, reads DSGVTQTPKHLITATGQRVTLRCSPRSGDLSVYWYQQSLDQGLQFLIQYYNGEERAKGNILERFSAQQFPDLHSELNLSSLELGDSALYFCASSVATASGQETQYFGPGTRLLVL.

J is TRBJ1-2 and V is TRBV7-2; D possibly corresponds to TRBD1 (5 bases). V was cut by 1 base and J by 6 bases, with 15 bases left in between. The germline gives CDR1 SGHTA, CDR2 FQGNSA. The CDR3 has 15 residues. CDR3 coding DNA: TGTGCCAGCAGCTTAGAAAGTTTCAGGGCGGATGGCTACACCTTC. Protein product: CASSLESFRADGYTF.

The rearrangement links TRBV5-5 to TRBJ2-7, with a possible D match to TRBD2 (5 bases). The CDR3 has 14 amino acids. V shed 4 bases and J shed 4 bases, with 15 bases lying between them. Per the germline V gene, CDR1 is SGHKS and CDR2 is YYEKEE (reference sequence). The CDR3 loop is CASSPRLLIYEQYF. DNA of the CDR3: TGTGCCAGCAGCCCCCGACTACTAATATACGAGCAGTACTTC.

The CDR3 region is CASSRGAGGETDTQYF. CDR3 nucleotide sequence: TGTGCCAGCAGCCGGGGAGCGGGGGGAGAGACAGATACGCAGTATTTT. The chain uses TRBV4-2 and TRBJ2-3, with 9 bases aligning to TRBD2. V lost 4 bases and J lost 3; bases outside the gene matches: 8. This CDR3 contains 16 residues. Germline loops: CDR1 LGHNA, CDR2 YNFKEQ.

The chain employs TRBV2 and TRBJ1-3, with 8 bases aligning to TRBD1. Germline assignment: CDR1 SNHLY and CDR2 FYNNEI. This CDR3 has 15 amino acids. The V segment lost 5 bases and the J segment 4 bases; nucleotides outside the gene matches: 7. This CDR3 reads CASSRQGASGNTIYF. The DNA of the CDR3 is TGTGCCAGCAGTCGTCAGGGGGCGTCGGGAAACACCATATATTTT.

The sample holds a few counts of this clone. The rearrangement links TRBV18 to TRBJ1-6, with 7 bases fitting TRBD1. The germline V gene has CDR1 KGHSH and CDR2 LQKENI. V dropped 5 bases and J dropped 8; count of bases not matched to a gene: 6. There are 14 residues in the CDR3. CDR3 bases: TGTGCCAGCTCAATCGGCGACAGGGATTCACCCCTCCACTTT. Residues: CASSIGDRDSPLHF.

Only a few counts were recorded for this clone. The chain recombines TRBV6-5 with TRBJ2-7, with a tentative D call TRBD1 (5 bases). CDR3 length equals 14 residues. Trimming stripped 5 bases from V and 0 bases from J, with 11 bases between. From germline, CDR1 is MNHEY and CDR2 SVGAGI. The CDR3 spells CASSLTVNSYEQYF. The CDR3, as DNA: TGTGCCAGCAGTCTGACAGTAAACTCCTACGAGCAGTACTTC.

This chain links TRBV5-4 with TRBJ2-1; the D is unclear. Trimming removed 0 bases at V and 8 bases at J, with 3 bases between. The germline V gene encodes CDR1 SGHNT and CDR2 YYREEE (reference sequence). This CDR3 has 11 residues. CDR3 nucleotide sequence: TGTGCCAGCAGCTTGGCCTATGAGCAGTTCTTC. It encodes CASSLAYEQFF.

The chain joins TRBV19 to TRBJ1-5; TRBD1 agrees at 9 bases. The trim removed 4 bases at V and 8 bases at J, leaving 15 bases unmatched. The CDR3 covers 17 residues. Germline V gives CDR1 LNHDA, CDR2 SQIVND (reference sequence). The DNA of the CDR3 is TGTGCCAGTAGTACCCGACAGGGGGGGACCCAATCAGAGCCCCAGCATTTT. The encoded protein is CASSTRQGGTQSEPQHF.

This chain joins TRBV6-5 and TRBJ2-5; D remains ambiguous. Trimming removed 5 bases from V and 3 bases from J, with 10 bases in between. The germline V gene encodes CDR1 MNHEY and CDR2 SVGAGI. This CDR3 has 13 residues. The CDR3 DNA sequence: TGTGCCAGCAGTCCACCTCCGGAAGAGACCCAGTACTTC. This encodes CASSPPPEETQYF.

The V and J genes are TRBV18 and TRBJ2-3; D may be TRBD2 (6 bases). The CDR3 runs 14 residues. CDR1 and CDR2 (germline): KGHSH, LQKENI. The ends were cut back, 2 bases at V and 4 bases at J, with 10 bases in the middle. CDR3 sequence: CASSPSREADTQYF. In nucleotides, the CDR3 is TGTGCCAGCTCACCATCCAGGGAGGCAGATACGCAGTATTTT.

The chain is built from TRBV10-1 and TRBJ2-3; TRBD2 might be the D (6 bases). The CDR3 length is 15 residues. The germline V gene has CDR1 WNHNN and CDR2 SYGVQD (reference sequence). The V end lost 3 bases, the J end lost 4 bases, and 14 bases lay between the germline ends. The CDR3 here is CASSDPGSGPDTQYF. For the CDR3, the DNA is TGCGCCAGCAGTGATCCCGGGAGTGGACCAGATACGCAGTATTTT.

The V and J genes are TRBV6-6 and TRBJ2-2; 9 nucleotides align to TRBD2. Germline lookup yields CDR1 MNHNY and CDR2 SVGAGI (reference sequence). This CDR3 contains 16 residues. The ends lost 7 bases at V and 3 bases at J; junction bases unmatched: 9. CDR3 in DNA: TGTGCCAGCATCGGAAGACTAGCGGACTACACCGGGGAGCTGTTTTTT. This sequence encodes CASIGRLADYTGELFF.

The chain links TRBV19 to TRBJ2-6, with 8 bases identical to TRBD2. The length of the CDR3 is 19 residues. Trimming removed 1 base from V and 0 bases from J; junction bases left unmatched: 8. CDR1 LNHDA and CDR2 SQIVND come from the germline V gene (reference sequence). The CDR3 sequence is CASSIAGGVGTSGANVLTF. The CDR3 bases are TGTGCCAGTAGTATAGCCGGGGGGGTTGGCACCTCTGGGGCCAACGTCCTGACTTTC.

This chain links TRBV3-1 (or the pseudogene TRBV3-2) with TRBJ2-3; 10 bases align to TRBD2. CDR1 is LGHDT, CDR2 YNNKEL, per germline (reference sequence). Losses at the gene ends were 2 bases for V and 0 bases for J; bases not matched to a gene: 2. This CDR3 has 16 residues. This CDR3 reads CASSQPGLASTDTQYF. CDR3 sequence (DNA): TGTGCCAGCAGCCAACCGGGACTAGCGAGCACAGATACGCAGTATTTT.

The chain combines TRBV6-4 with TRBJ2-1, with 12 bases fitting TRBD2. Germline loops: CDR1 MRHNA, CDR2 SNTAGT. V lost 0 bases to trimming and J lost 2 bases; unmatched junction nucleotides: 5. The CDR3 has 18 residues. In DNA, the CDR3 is TGTGCCAGCAGTGACTCATGGGCTAGCGGGGGGGCCTACAATGAGCAGTTCTTC. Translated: CASSDSWASGGAYNEQFF.

This CDR3 reads CASSTQGAYSNQPQHF. The CDR3, as DNA: TGTGCCAGCAGCACACAGGGGGCGTATAGCAATCAGCCCCAGCATTTT. The chain couples TRBV5-6 to TRBJ1-5; TRBD1 aligns across 9 bases. The V gene end was trimmed by 4 bases and the J gene end by 0 bases; junction bases not matched to a gene: 5. Germline V gene lookup returns CDR1 SGHDT and CDR2 YYEEEE. The CDR3 contains 16 residues.

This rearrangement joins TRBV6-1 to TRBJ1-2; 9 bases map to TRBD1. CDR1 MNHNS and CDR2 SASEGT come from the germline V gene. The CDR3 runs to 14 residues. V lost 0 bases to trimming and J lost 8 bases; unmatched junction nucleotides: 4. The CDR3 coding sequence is TGTGCCAGCAGTGAAGCGGGACAGGGCCGAGGCTACACCTTC. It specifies CASSEAGQGRGYTF.

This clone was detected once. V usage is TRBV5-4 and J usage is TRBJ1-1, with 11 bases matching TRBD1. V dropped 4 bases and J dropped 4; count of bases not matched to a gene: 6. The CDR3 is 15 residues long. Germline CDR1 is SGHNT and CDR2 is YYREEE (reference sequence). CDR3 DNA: TGTGCCAGCAGCGTCGGGACAGGGGGTGTCACTGAAGCTTTCTTT. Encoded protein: CASSVGTGGVTEAFF. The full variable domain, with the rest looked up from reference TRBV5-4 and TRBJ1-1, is ETGVTQSPTHLIKTRGQQVTLRCSSQSGHNTVSWYQQALGQGPQFIFQYYREEENGRGNFPPRFSGLQFPNYSSELNVNALELDDSALYLCASSVGTGGVTEAFFGQGTRLTVV.

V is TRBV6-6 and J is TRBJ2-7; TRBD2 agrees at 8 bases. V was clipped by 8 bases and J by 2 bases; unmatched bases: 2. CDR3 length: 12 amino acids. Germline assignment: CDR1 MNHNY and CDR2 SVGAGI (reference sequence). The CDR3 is CASRGGAYEQYF. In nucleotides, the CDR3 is TGTGCCAGCCGGGGGGGGGCCTACGAGCAGTACTTC.

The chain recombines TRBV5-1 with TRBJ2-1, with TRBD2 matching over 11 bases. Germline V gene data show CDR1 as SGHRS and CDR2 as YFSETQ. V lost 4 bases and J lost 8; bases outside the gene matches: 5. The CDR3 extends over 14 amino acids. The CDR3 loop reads CASSISGRADEQFF. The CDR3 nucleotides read TGCGCCAGCAGCATTAGCGGGAGGGCCGATGAGCAGTTCTTC.